A single sample gave rise to the 5 T cell receptor beta chains below, sequenced in a study of T cells in Graves' hyperthyroidism and ophthalmopathy. The source material, RNA transcripts, was used to amplify TCR beta CDR3 regions. HTBI primers drove first-round RT-PCR of the TCR CDR3. MiXCR was run by TCRdb on the multiplex PCR reads, yielding one entry per CDR3 protein. The sample includes fewer than 700,000 distinct CDR3 sequences, roughly 15% of them seen just once. The sample was blood. The receptors here all came from a woman in her twenties or thirties with Graves' hyperthyroidism.

Turning to this clonotype: This clone may be a read error of a much larger clone one base away. The rearrangement uses TRBV3-1 and TRBJ1-3, with D perhaps TRBD1 (5 bases). Germline CDR1 and CDR2: LGHDT and YNNKEL (reference sequence). The V gene lost 0 bases and the J gene lost 9 bases, with 18 bases spanning the gap. This CDR3 contains 16 residues. The CDR3 here is CASSQDRGGVLTTIYF. The CDR3 DNA reads TGTGCCAGCAGCCAAGATAGAGGAGGGGTTCTGACCACCATATATTTT.

This clonotype was recorded a few times. The rearrangement links TRBV10-3 to TRBJ2-7; the match to TRBD2 covers 12 bases. The V gene's germline CDR1 is ENHRY and CDR2 SYGVKD. V trimming: 10 bases; J trimming: 6 bases; junction bases outside the gene matches: 13. The CDR3 consists of 15 residues. In DNA, the CDR3 is TGTGCCACCCAGAATCTAGCGGGAGGGCCTCTCGAGCAGTACTTC. This sequence encodes CATQNLAGGPLEQYF.

This rearrangement joins TRBV11-1 to TRBJ2-3; TRBD1 matches 8 bases. This CDR3 comprises 15 residues. V lost 6 bases, J lost 2 bases, and 7 bases stayed unmatched. The germline gives CDR1 SGHAT, CDR2 FQDESV (reference sequence). CDR3 DNA sequence: TGTGCCAGCAGTCACCGGGACAGGCCCACAGATACGCAGTATTTT. Translated: CASSHRDRPTDTQYF.

This clonotype showed up many times. The chain has TRBV11-2 and TRBJ2-3; D ambiguous. Germline CDR1 is SGHAT and CDR2 is FQNNGV. This CDR3 has 13 amino acids. The germline V and J ends were trimmed by 5 bases and 9 bases, with 15 bases remaining between them. The DNA for the CDR3 is TGTGCCAGCAGCCTAGGAGAGCCCAGCACGCAGTATTTT. Residues: CASSLGEPSTQYF. The whole variable domain, filled in from reference TRBV11-2 and TRBJ2-3, reads EAGVAQSPRYKIIEKRQSVAFWCNPISGHATLYWYQQILGQGPKLLIQFQNNGVVDDSQLPKDRFSAERLKGVDSTLKIQPAKLEDSAVYLCASSLGEPSTQYFGPGTRLTVL.

This clonotype was recorded at least ten times. This chain links TRBV5-1 with TRBJ1-1; 9 bases line up with TRBD1. CDR1 is SGHRS, CDR2 YFSETQ, per germline. Trimming at V came to 3 bases and at J to 6 bases, leaving 6 bases not matched to a gene. The CDR3 runs 14 residues. CDR3: CASSSGDRVAEAFF. For the CDR3, the DNA is TGCGCCAGCAGCTCAGGGGACAGGGTGGCTGAAGCTTTCTTT.